Following are 26 T cell receptor beta chains from one sample sequenced in a study of T-cell memory formation after mild COVID-19. Each CDR3 protein gets one entry after TCRdb re-called the 5' RACE reads with MiXCR. Among approximately 300,000 distinct CDR3 sequences listed, about 16% were seen once. Sequencing was performed on PBMCs or a T cell subset sorted from them (not recorded which). The receptors come from a young man who had mild COVID-19 (a few samples of this study predate the infection). Cell type and time point are not known.

This clonotype has just a few counts. The chain carries TRBV29-1 and TRBJ2-7, with TRBD1 as a possible D gene (6 bases). CDR3 length: 12 amino acids. V dropped 7 bases and J dropped 2 bases, with 12 bases sitting between them. The germline V gene has CDR1 SQVTM and CDR2 ANQGSEA. The CDR3 DNA reads as TGCAGCGCGAGGACAGTGCCCTACGAGCAGTACTTC. Translated, it gives CSARTVPYEQYF.

This clonotype was detected a few times. The chain links TRBV19 to TRBJ1-5; 8 bases fit TRBD1. This CDR3 contains 14 residues. Germline loops: CDR1 LNHDA, CDR2 SQIVND (reference sequence). V gave up 5 bases and J gave up 7 bases; unmatched junction bases: 7. The CDR3 protein is CASSQGTGGQPQHF. The CDR3 nucleotides are TGTGCCAGTAGTCAGGGGACAGGAGGACAGCCCCAGCATTTT.

This clonotype was observed a few times. The rearrangement links TRBV11-2 to TRBJ2-4; D uncertain. Trimming stripped 8 bases from V and 0 bases from J, with 8 bases between. The CDR3 length is 13 residues. CDR1 is SGHAT and CDR2 is FQNNGV in the germline V gene. The CDR3 protein is CASLSSAKNIQYF. In DNA form, the CDR3 reads TGTGCCAGCCTAAGTTCAGCCAAAAACATTCAGTACTTC.

J is TRBJ2-3 and V is TRBV29-1, with 7 positions matching TRBD1. CDR3 length: 15 residues. Looked up from germline, CDR1 is SQVTM and CDR2 is ANQGSEA. V lost 5 bases, J lost 2 bases, and 10 bases stayed unmatched. CDR3 DNA sequence: TGCAGCGTTCAGATACAGGGGTCTCTCACAGATACGCAGTATTTT. Its protein is CSVQIQGSLTDTQYF.

Many counts were recorded for this clonotype. The chain links TRBV24-1 to TRBJ2-2; no clear D. Per germline, CDR1 KGHDR and CDR2 SFDVKD. The CDR3 spans 15 residues. Trimming pared 3 bases from V and 6 bases from J, leaving 13 bases between. In nucleotides, the CDR3 is TGTGCCACCAGTGATGAGAGTAGGACCTCCGGGGAGCTGTTTTTT. Its translation is CATSDESRTSGELFF.

This rearrangement joins TRBV4-1 to TRBJ2-7, with TRBD1 matching 7 bases. After removal of 1 base from V and 2 bases from J, the junction contained 8 bases not matched to a gene. Per germline, CDR1 MGHRA and CDR2 YSYEKL. CDR3 length equals 16 residues. CDR3 nucleotide sequence: TGCGCCAGCAGCCAAGGCGTGGACAGGTCCGCCTACGAGCAGTACTTC. It is translated as CASSQGVDRSAYEQYF.

This clonotype was observed a handful of times. The rearrangement joins TRBV6-1 to TRBJ1-5, with D maybe TRBD1 (5 bases). The CDR3 covers 15 residues. CDR1 is MNHNS and CDR2 is SASEGT in the germline V gene. V lost 10 bases to trimming and J lost 7 bases, with 23 bases between them. The DNA of the CDR3 is TGTGCCACTCAAGGGACGGCCCGGGGTAACCAGCCCCAGCATTTT. Its translation is CATQGTARGNQPQHF.

The chain employs TRBV5-8 and TRBJ1-1; D unclear. V dropped 0 bases and J dropped 1 base, with 13 bases sitting between them. The CDR3 has 16 residues. Germline CDR1 SGHTS, CDR2 YDEGEE. As DNA, the CDR3 is TGTGCCAGCAGCTTGGAATTGAGCTGGGGGAACACTGAAGCTTTCTTT. Translated: CASSLELSWGNTEAFF.

The chain has TRBV24-1 and TRBJ2-2; the D is unclear. Per the germline V gene, CDR1 is KGHDR and CDR2 is SFDVKD. V lost 4 bases and J lost 5, with 7 bases in between. The CDR3 runs to 13 residues. CDR3 nucleotides: TGTGCCACCAGTGACAAGAATACCGGGGAGCTGTTTTTT. It yields the protein CATSDKNTGELFF.

This clonotype was recorded many times. This sequence joins TRBV18 and TRBJ2-1; weak D call: TRBD1 (5 bases). This CDR3 has 18 residues. Germline V CDR1 and CDR2: KGHSH, LQKENI. Trimming removed 2 bases at V and 4 bases at J, with 21 bases between. CDR3 residues: CASSPRSTVKTEYNEQFF. The CDR3 DNA is TGTGCCAGCTCACCAAGGTCCACAGTAAAGACAGAGTACAATGAGCAGTTCTTC.

This clonotype was detected a few times. V is TRBV6-6 and J is TRBJ1-4, with a possible D match to TRBD1 (6 bases). The CDR3 consists of 16 residues. V was shortened by 7 bases and J by 4 bases, with 19 bases between the two germline ends. CDR1 and CDR2 (germline): MNHNY, SVGAGI (reference sequence). CDR3 loop: CASTRLLGGLNEKLFF. DNA for the CDR3: TGTGCCAGCACCCGCCTTCTAGGGGGTCTTAATGAAAAACTGTTTTTT.

This clonotype was counted between two and nine times. The chain combines TRBV12-3 or TRBV12-4 with TRBJ1-1; possibly TRBD1 for D (5 bases). The CDR3 extends over 13 amino acids. Deletions cut 5 bases from V and 5 bases from J, with 12 bases between. CDR3 sequence (DNA): TGTGCCAGCAGTGGGGGGTGGAAGACTGAAGCTTTCTTT. It yields the protein CASSGGWKTEAFF.

This clonotype was picked up a small number of times. The chain carries TRBV5-1 and TRBJ2-3; D is ambiguous. CDR1 and CDR2 (germline): SGHRS, YFSETQ. This CDR3 has 14 residues. V shed 0 bases and J shed 2 bases, with 7 bases lying between them. In DNA, the CDR3 is TGCGCCAGCAGCTTGGCCACCCCCACAGATACGCAGTATTTT. It specifies CASSLATPTDTQYF.

The J gene is TRBJ2-3, the V gene TRBV29-1, with unresolved D. Between the trimmed V and J ends, which lost 4 bases and 2 bases, there was a span of 1 base. The CDR3 contains 10 residues. Germline CDR1 SQVTM, CDR2 ANQGSEA. CDR3 DNA sequence: TGCAGCGTTGCCACAGATACGCAGTATTTT. It specifies CSVATDTQYF.

V gene TRBV6-2 or TRBV6-3 combines with J gene TRBJ2-3; D ambiguous. Germline-derived CDR1 and CDR2 are MNHEY and SVGEGT. This CDR3 has 14 amino acids. Trimming removed 6 bases from V and 2 bases from J, with 12 bases in between. The CDR3 reads CASRLGLYTDTQYF. In DNA form, the CDR3 reads TGTGCCAGCAGACTCGGGCTTTACACAGATACGCAGTATTTT.

This chain connects TRBV12-3 or TRBV12-4 to TRBJ1-5; no reliable D call. This CDR3 comprises 14 residues. The V gene lost 7 bases and the J gene lost 6 bases, with 16 bases spanning the gap. CDR3 nucleotide sequence: TGTGCCAGCAAGGCCGGCTCAGGAGGTCAGCCCCAGCATTTT. This translates into CASKAGSGGQPQHF.

This clonotype has only a few counts. This chain links TRBV29-1 with TRBJ2-7, with a tentative D call TRBD2 (5 bases). CDR1 and CDR2 (germline): SQVTM, ANQGSEA. There are 12 residues in the CDR3. Trimming pared 4 bases from V and 6 bases from J, leaving 13 bases between. CDR3 protein: CSVGFGVGEQYF. The CDR3 coding sequence is TGCAGCGTTGGGTTCGGGGTTGGCGAGCAGTACTTC.

The chain recombines TRBV10-3 with TRBJ2-2, with a possible D match to TRBD1 (6 bases). The CDR3 runs to 14 residues. V lost 5 bases and J 7 bases, leaving 14 bases between the germline ends. Per the germline V gene, CDR1 is ENHRY and CDR2 is SYGVKD. For the CDR3, the DNA is TGTGCCATCAGTACGAACAGGGACGTCGGGGAGCTGTTTTTT. Protein product: CAISTNRDVGELFF.

The CDR3 sequence is CSARDRLTWYGYTF. CDR3 DNA sequence: TGCAGTGCGCGGGACAGGCTGACTTGGTATGGCTACACCTTC. The chain links TRBV20-1 to TRBJ1-2; 8 bases are shared with TRBD1. The V gene end was trimmed by 6 bases and the J gene end by 5 bases; junction bases not matched to a gene: 11. The germline gives CDR1 DFQATT, CDR2 SNEGSKA (reference sequence). The CDR3 length is 14 residues.

This clonotype has only a few counts. The chain is built from TRBV4-3 and TRBJ2-2, with D hard to call. Germline CDR1 and CDR2: LGHNA and YSLEER. V was clipped by 0 bases and J by 1 base, with 15 bases between them. CDR3 length equals 18 residues. The CDR3 DNA follows: TGCGCCAGCAGCCAAGAAGTGCACGGCCCCGGGAACACCGGGGAGCTGTTTTTT. Amino acids: CASSQEVHGPGNTGELFF.

This clonotype was found a few times. V and J are TRBV6-6 and TRBJ2-2; weak D call: TRBD2 (6 bases). CDR1 MNHNY and CDR2 SVGAGI come from the germline V gene (reference sequence). The CDR3 consists of 16 residues. Between the trimmed V and J ends, which lost 0 bases and 5 bases, there was a span of 13 bases. The CDR3 bases are TGTGCCAGCAGTTACTCGTGGAGGGGAGAAACCGGGGAGCTGTTTTTT. It encodes CASSYSWRGETGELFF.

This clonotype was observed a few times. This chain joins TRBV24-1 and TRBJ2-2; TRBD2 is a possible D gene (6 bases). Germline values: CDR1 KGHDR, CDR2 SFDVKD. This CDR3 is 17 amino acids long. V lost 1 base, J lost 0 bases, and 11 bases lay in between. Here the CDR3 DNA reads TGTGCCACCAGTGATTTACCCGGGACTTCGAACACCGGGGAGCTGTTTTTT. Encoded protein: CATSDLPGTSNTGELFF.

This clonotype appeared a few times. J is TRBJ2-2 and V is TRBV29-1, with 11 bases aligning to TRBD2. There are 17 residues in the CDR3. Germline CDR1 reads SQVTM; CDR2 reads ANQGSEA. V lost 4 bases to trimming and J lost 2 bases; unmatched junction nucleotides: 9. CDR3 bases: TGCAGCGTTGCCCCACTAGCGGGGGCACTAAACACCGGGGAGCTGTTTTTT. Translation: CSVAPLAGALNTGELFF.

This clonotype was seen a handful of times. The chain employs TRBV24-1 and TRBJ1-1; TRBD1 matches 9 bases. This CDR3 is built from 16 residues. Germline loops: CDR1 KGHDR, CDR2 SFDVKD. V lost 5 bases to trimming and J lost 4 bases; unmatched junction nucleotides: 10. The CDR3 spells CATSGTGVGLGTEAFF. CDR3 DNA: TGTGCCACCAGTGGGACAGGGGTAGGGTTAGGCACTGAAGCTTTCTTT.

V gene TRBV5-1 combines with J gene TRBJ2-1, with 11 bases aligning to TRBD2. Trimming cost V 2 bases and J 4 bases; bases outside gene matches: 5. CDR1 is SGHRS, CDR2 YFSETQ, per germline. This CDR3 contains 16 residues. CDR3 bases: TGCGCCAGCAGCTTAGGGACTAGCGGACAATACAATGAGCAGTTCTTC. It yields the protein CASSLGTSGQYNEQFF.

The chain uses TRBV5-1 and TRBJ2-1, with 8 bases fitting TRBD2. The V gene's germline CDR1 is SGHRS and CDR2 YFSETQ. CDR3 length: 17 residues. V trimming: 3 bases; J trimming: 12 bases; junction bases outside the gene matches: 20. The CDR3 nucleotides read TGCGCCAGCAGCTACCGCCAGACTAGCGTGGGGGCCACAGGGCAGTTCTTC. Translating gives CASSYRQTSVGATGQFF. Drawing the rest from reference TRBV5-1 and TRBJ2-1, the complete variable domain is KAGVTQTPRYLIKTRGQQVTLSCSPISGHRSVSWYQQTPGQGLQFLFEYFSETQRNKGNFPGRFSGRQFSNSRSEMNVSTLELGDSALYLCASSYRQTSVGATGQFFGPGTRLTVL.